This T cell receptor beta chain was captured by sequencing in a study of T cell responses to AZD1222 COVID-19 vaccine. Whole-study findings and limits: Targets within unmutated variant regions were reportedly found for nearly half of spike-specific TCRs.

For this clone: As yet, its antigen is unknown.

Germline values: CDR1 LNHDA, CDR2 SQIVND (reference sequence). The CDR3 is made up of 18 amino acids. V gave up 7 bases and J gave up 8 bases; unmatched junction bases: 20. Profiling relied on immunoSEQ multiplex PCR, and the TCRdb table lists in-frame clones only, not all of them. The data show around 100,000 clones, with 85% to 90% seen just once and roughly 15% held by the top ten. The clonotype was recovered from an adult in good health. Sequenced here: peripheral blood, sampled on day 0 of AZD1222 vaccination. This chain joins TRBV19 and TRBJ1-1; 12 positions match TRBD1. CDR3 in amino acids: CASIQYGTGTGGFGEAFF. The CDR3 DNA sequence: TGTGCCAGTATACAGTATGGGACCGGGACAGGGGGCTTTGGGGAAGCTTTCTTT.